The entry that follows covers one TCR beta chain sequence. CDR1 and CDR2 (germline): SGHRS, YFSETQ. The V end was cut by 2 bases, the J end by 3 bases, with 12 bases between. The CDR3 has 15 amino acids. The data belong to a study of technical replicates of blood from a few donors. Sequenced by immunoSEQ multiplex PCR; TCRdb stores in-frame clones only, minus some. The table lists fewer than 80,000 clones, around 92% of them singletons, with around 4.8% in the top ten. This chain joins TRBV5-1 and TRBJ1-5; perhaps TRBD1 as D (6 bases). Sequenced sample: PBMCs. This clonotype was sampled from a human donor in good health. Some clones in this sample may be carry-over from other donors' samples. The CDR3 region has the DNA TGCGCCAGCAGCTTATATACAGGGTCCAATCAGCCCCAGCATTTT. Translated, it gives CASSLYTGSNQPQHF. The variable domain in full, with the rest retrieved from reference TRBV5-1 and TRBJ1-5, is KAGVTQTPRYLIKTRGQQVTLSCSPISGHRSVSWYQQTPGQGLQFLFEYFSETQRNKGNFPGRFSGRQFSNSRSEMNVSTLELGDSALYLCASSLYTGSNQPQHFGDGTRLSIL.